This TCR beta chain is drawn from a study of blood T cell repertoires in COVID-19. Germline CDR1 is MNHEY and CDR2 is SVGAGI. This CDR3 has 15 residues. With 6 bases removed from V and 11 bases from J, the gap between germline ends came to 22 bases. Only in-frame clones appear in the TCRdb table, and some are missing; sequencing was by immunoSEQ multiplex PCR. The sample includes nearly 300,000 clones, around 85% seen only once; the top ten take roughly 1.6%. J is TRBJ1-4 and V is TRBV6-5, with D maybe TRBD1 (6 bases). Sequenced: peripheral blood. This receptor was taken from a human donor with COVID-19, enrolled during active disease. The donor label of this sample is uncertain. The CDR3 DNA is TGTGCCAGCAGGTCCCCAGGGGTTAGGTTGAGCAAACTGTTTTTT. This encodes CASRSPGVRLSKLFF.